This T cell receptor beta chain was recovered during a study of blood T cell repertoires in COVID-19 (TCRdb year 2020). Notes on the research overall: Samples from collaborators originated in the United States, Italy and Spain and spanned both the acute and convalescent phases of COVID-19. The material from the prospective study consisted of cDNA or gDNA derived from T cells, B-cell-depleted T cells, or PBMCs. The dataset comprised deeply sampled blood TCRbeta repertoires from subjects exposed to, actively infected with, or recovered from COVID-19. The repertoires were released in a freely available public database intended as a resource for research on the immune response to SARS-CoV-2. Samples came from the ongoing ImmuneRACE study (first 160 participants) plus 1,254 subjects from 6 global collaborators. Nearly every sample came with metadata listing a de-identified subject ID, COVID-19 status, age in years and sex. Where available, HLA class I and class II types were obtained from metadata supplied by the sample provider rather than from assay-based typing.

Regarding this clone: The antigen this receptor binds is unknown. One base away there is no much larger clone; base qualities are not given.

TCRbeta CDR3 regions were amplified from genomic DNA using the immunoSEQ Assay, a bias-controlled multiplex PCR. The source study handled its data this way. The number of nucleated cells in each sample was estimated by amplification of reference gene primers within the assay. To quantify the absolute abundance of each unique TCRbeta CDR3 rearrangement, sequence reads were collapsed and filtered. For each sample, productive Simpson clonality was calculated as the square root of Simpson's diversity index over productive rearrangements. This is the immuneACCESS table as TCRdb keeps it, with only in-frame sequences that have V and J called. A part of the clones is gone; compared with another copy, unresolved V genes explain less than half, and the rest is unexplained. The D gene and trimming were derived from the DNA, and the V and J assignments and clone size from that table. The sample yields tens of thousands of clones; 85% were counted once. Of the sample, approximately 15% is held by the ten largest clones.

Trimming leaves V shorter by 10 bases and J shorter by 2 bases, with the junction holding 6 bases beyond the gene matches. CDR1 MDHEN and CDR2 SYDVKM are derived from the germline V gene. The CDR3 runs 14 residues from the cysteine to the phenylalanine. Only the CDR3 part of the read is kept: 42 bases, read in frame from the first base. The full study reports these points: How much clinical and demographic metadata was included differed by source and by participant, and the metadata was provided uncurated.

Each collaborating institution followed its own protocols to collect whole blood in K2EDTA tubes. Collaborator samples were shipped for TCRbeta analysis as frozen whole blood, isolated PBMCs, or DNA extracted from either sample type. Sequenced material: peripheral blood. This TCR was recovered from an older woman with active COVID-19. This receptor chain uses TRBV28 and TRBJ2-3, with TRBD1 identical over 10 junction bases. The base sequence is TGTGCCACCACCGGGACAGGGGCCACAGATACGCAGTATTTT. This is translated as CATTGTGATDTQYF.